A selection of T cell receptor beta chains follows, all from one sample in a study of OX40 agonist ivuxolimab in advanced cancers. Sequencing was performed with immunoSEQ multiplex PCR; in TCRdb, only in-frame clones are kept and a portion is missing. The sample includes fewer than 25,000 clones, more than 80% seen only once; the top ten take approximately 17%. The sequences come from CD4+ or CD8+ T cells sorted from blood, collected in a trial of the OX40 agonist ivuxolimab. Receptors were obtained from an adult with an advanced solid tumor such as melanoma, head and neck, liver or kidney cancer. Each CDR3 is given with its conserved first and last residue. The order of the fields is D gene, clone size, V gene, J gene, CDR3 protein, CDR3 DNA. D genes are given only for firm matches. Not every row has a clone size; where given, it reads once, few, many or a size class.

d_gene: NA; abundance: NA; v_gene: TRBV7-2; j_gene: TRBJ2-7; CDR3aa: CASSLEAEYEQYF; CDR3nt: TGTGCCAGCAGCTTAGAAGCCGAATACGAGCAGTACTTC
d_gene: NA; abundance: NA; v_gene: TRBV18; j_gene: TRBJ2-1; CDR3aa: CASSPLAGSSYNEQFF; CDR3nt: TGTGCCAGCTCACCTCTCGCGGGGAGCTCCTACAATGAGCAGTTCTTC
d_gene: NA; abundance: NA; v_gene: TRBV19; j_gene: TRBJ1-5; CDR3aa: CASIQVGFNQPQHF; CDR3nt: TGTGCCAGTATTCAGGTCGGGTTTAATCAGCCCCAGCATTTT
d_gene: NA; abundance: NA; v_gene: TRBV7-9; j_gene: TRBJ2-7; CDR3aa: CASSLVVDGSYEQYF; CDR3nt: TGTGCCAGCAGCTTAGTAGTGGACGGTTCCTACGAGCAGTACTTC
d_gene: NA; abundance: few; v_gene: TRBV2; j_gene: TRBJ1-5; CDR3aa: CASSEWSGGNQPQHF; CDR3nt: TGTGCCAGCAGTGAATGGTCAGGGGGCAATCAGCCCCAGCATTTT
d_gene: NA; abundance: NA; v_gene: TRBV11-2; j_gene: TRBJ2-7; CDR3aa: CASSLASFYEQYF; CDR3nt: TGTGCCAGCAGCTTAGCGAGTTTCTACGAGCAGTACTTC
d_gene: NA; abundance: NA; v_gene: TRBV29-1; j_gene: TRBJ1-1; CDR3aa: CSVVKLNTEAFF; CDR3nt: TGCAGCGTTGTAAAACTGAACACTGAAGCTTTCTTT
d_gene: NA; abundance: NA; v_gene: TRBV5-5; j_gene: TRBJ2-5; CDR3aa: CASSFHPTAEVFGTKMPQYF; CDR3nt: TGTGCCAGCAGCTTCCACCCGACTGCAGAGGTTTTCGGAACCAAGATGCCCCAGTACTTC
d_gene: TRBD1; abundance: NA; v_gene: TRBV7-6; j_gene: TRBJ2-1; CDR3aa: CASSPAPQGAEQFF; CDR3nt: TGTGCCAGCAGCCCCGCCCCGCAGGGGGCTGAGCAGTTCTTC
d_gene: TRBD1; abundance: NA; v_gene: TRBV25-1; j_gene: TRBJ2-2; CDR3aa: CASSWTGGTGELFF; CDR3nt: TGTGCCAGCAGCTGGACAGGGGGCACCGGGGAGCTGTTTTTT
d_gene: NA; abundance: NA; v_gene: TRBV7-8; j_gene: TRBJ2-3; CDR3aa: CASSHPGRGGGQYF; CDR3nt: TGTGCCAGCAGCCATCCTGGCAGGGGGGGAGGGCAGTATTTT
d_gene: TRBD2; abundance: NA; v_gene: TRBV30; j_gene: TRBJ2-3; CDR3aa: CAWSASISGSTDTQYF; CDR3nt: TGTGCCTGGAGTGCCTCGATTAGCGGGAGCACAGATACGCAGTATTTT
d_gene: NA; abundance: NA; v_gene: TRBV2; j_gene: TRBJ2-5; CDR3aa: CASSQQGPETQYF; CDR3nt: TGTGCCAGCAGTCAACAGGGACCAGAGACCCAGTACTTC
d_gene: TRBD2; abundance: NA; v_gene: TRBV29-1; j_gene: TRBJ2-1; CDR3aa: CSVRTSGTYNEQFF; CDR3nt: TGCAGCGTCCGGACTAGCGGAACCTACAATGAGCAGTTCTTC
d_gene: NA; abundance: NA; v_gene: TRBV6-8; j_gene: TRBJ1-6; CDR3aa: CASSGRGSSPLHF; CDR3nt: TGTGCCAGCAGTGGACGGGGCAGTTCACCCCTCCACTTT
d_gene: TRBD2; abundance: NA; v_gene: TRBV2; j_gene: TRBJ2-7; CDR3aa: CAIPRGSGRAATYEQYF; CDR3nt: TGTGCCATACCCCGAGGTAGCGGGAGGGCCGCAACCTACGAGCAGTACTTC
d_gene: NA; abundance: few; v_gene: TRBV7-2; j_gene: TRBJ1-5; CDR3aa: CASSLVAGSTQPQHF; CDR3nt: TGTGCCAGCAGCTTAGTGGCAGGGTCGACTCAGCCCCAGCATTTT
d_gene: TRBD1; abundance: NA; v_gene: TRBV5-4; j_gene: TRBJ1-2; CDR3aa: CASSRSGGDYGYTF; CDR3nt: TGTGCCAGCAGCCGATCAGGGGGCGACTATGGCTACACCTTC
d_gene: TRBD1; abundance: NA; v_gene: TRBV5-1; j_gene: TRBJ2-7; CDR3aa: CASSLGTATAGREQYF; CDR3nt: TGCGCCAGCAGCTTAGGGACAGCTACCGCGGGCCGTGAGCAGTACTTC
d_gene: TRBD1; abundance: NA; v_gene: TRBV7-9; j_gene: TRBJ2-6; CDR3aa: CASSLLRGQGAGANVLTF; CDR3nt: TGTGCCAGCAGTTTACTCCGAGGACAGGGGGCTGGGGCCAACGTCCTGACTTTC
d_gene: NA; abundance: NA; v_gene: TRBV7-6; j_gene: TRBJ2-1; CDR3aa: CASSLGGQSYNEQFF; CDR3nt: TGTGCCAGCAGCTTGGGGGGACAGTCCTACAATGAGCAGTTCTTC
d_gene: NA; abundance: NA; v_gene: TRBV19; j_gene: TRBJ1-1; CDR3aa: CASSIWEGLNTEAFF; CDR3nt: TGTGCCAGTAGTATATGGGAGGGACTGAACACTGAAGCTTTCTTT
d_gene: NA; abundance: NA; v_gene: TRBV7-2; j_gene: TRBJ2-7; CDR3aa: CASSLRGFYEQYF; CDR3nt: TGTGCCAGCAGCTTAAGGGGGTTCTACGAGCAGTACTTC
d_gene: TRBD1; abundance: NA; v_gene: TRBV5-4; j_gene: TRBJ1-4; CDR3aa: CASSSGTGANEKLFF; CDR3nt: TGTGCCAGCAGCTCCGGGACAGGGGCTAATGAAAAACTGTTTTTT
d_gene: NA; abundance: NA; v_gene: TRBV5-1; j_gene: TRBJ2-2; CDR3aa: CASSLGFSGGELFF; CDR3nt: TGCGCCAGCAGCTTGGGTTTCTCGGGTGGGGAGCTGTTTTTT
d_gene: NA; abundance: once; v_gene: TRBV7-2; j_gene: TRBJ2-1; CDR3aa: CASSYVRGRNEQFF; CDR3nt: TGTGCCAGCAGCTACGTAAGGGGGAGGAATGAGCAGTTCTTC
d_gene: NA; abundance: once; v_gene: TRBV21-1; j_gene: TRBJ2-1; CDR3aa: CASKGTSGGGNNNEQFF; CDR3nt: TGTGCCAGCAAAGGTACTAGCGGGGGGGGCAATAACAATGAGCAGTTCTTC
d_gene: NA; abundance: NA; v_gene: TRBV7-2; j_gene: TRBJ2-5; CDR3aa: CASSQQAQETQYF; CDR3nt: TGTGCCAGCAGCCAGCAGGCGCAAGAGACCCAGTACTTC
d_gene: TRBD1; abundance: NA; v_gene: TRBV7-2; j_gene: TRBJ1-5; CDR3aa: CASSLRTGGNQPQHF; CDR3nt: TGTGCCAGCAGCTTAAGGACAGGGGGAAATCAGCCCCAGCATTTT
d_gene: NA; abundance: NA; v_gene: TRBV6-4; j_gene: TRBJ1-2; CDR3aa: CASSVEQGDGYTF; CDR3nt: TGTGCCAGCAGTGTAGAACAGGGCGATGGCTACACCTTC
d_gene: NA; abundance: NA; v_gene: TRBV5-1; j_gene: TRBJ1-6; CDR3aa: CASSLESSYNSPLHF; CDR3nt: TGCGCCAGCAGCTTGGAGAGCTCCTATAATTCACCCCTCCACTTT
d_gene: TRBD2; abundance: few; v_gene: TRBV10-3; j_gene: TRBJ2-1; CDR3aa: CAIGGVEQFF; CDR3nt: TGTGCCATCGGGGGGGTTGAGCAGTTCTTC
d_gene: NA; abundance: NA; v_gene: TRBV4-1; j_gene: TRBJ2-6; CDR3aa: CASSQDFYRGLRSGANVLTF; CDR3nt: TGCGCCAGCAGCCAAGATTTTTACCGGGGCCTCCGCTCTGGGGCCAACGTCCTGACTTTC
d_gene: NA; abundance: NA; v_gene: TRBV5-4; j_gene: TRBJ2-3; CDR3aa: CASTSPSGTDTQYF; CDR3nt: TGTGCCAGCACCTCACCTAGCGGCACAGATACGCAGTATTTT
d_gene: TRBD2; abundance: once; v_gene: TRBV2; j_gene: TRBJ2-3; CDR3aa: CASSRTSSTDTQYF; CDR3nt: TGTGCCAGCAGCCGGACTAGCAGCACAGATACGCAGTATTTT
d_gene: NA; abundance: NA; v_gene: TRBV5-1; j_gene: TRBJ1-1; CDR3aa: CASSSGPTGPEAFF; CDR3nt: TGCGCCAGCAGCTCCGGGCCCACAGGGCCTGAAGCTTTCTTT
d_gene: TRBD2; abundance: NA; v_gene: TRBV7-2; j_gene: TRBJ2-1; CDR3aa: CASSPIAGYSYNEQFF; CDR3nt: TGTGCCAGCAGCCCTATAGCGGGCTACTCCTACAATGAGCAGTTCTTC
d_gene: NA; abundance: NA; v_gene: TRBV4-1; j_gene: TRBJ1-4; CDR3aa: CASSQDYEKLFF; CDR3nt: TGCGCCAGCAGCCAAGATTACGAAAAACTGTTTTTT
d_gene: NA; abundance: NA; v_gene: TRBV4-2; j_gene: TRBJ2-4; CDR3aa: CASSGTRNIQYF; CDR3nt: TGTGCCAGCAGCGGTACAAGAAACATTCAGTACTTC
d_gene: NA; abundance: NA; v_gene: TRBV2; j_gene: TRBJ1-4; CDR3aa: CASSEGAVGEKLFF; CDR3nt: TGTGCCAGCAGTGAAGGAGCGGTGGGCGAAAAACTGTTTTTT